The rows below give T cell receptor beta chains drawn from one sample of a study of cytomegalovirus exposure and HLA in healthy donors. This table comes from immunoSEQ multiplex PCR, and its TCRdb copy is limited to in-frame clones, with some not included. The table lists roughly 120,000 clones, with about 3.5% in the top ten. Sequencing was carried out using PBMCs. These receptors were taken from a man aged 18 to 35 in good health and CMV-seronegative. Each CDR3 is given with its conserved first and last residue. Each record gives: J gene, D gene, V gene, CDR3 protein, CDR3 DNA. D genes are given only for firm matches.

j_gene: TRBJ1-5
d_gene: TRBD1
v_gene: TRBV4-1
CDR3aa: CASSQRTGERNQPQHF
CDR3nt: TGCGCCAGCAGCCAGCGAACAGGGGAACGCAATCAGCCCCAGCATTTT

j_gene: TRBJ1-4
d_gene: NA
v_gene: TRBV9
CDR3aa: CASSPSGRENEKLFF
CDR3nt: TGTGCCAGCAGCCCTTCCGGACGGGAAAATGAAAAACTGTTTTTT

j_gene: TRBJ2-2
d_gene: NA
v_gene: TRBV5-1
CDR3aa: CASSSDSRNTGELFF
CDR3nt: TGCGCCAGCAGCTCGGACAGTCGGAACACCGGGGAGCTGTTTTTT

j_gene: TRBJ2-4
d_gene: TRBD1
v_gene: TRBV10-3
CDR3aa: CAINLQGARSKNIQYF
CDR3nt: TGTGCCATCAACTTACAGGGGGCGAGATCCAAAAACATTCAGTACTTC

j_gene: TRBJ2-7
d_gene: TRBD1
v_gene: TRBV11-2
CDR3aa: CASSLAGGYSYEQYF
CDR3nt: TGTGCCAGCAGCTTAGCAGGGGGCTACTCCTACGAGCAGTACTTC

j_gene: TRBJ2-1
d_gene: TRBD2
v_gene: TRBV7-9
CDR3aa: CASSLAGTSGRHEQFF
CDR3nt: TGTGCCAGCAGCTTAGCCGGGACTAGCGGGAGGCATGAGCAGTTCTTC

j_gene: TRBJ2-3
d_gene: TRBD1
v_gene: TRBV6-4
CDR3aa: CAISEWTGDADTQYF
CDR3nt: TGTGCCATCAGTGAGTGGACAGGGGATGCAGATACGCAGTATTTT

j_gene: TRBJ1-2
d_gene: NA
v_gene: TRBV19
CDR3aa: CASSSRFGYTF
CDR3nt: TGTGCCAGTAGCTCCAGATTCGGCTACACCTTC

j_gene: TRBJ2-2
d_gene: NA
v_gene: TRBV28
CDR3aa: CATLGGVTGELFF
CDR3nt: TGTGCCACCTTAGGGGGGGTCACCGGGGAGCTGTTTTTT

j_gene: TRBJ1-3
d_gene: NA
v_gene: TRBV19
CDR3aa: CASWDFFSGNTIYF
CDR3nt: TGTGCCAGTTGGGACTTCTTCTCTGGAAACACCATATATTTT

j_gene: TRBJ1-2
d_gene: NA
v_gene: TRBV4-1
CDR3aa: CASSPLSSSRLEYYGYTF
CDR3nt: TGCGCCAGCAGCCCACTTAGCTCAAGCCGCCTGGAATACTATGGCTACACCTTC

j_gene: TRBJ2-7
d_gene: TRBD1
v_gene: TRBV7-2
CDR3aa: CASSPTSTGGFHEQYF
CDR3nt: TGTGCCAGCAGCCCAACGTCGACAGGGGGATTCCACGAGCAGTACTTC

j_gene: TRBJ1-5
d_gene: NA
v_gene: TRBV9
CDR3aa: CASTELTVYSNQPQHF
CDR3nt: TGTGCCAGCACCGAGCTGACAGTTTATAGCAATCAGCCCCAGCATTTT

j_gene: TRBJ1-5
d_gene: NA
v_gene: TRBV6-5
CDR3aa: CASSYSKAQPQHF
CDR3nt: TGTGCCAGCAGTTACTCGAAAGCTCAGCCCCAGCATTTT

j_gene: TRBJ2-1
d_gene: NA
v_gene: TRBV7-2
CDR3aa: CASRTPLLGEQFF
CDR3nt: TGTGCCAGCAGAACCCCGTTGCTGGGCGAGCAGTTCTTC

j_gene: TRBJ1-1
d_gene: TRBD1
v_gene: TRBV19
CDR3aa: CASTIDRGGTEAFF
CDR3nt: TGTGCCAGCACTATCGACAGGGGAGGCACTGAAGCTTTCTTT

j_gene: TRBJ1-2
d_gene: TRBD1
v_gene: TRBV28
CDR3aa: CASYSGTVAF
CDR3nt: TGTGCCAGCTATTCCGGGACAGTAGCCTTC

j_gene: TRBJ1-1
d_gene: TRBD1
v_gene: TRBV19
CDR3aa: CASSSGTGREKTEAFF
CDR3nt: TGTGCCAGTAGTTCCGGGACAGGGCGCGAGAAAACTGAAGCTTTCTTT

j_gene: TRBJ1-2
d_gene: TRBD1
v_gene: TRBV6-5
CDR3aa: CASSYLDRAYGYTF
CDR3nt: TGTGCCAGCAGTTACTTGGACAGGGCGTATGGCTACACCTTC

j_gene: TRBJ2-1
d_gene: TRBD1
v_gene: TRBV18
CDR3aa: CASFAWGQGYNEQFF
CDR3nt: TGTGCCAGCTTCGCCTGGGGACAGGGATACAATGAGCAGTTCTTC

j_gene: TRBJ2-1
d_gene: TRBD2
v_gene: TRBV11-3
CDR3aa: CASSAGRGGFNEQFF
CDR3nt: TGTGCCAGCAGCGCCGGTCGGGGAGGGTTCAATGAGCAGTTCTTC

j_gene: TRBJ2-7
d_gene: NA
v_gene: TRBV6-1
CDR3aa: CASSPTIEQYF
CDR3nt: TGTGCCAGCAGTCCGACAATCGAGCAGTACTTC

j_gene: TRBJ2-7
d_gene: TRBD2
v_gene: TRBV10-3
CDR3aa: CAISESRILADSYERYF
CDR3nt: TGTGCCATCAGTGAGTCCAGGATCCTAGCGGATTCCTACGAGCGGTACTTC

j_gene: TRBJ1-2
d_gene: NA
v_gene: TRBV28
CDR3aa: CASGYTTGKGYTF
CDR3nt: TGTGCCAGCGGGTACACTACAGGGAAAGGCTACACCTTC

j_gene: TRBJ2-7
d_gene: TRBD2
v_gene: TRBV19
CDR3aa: CASSISGRGYEQYF
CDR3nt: TGTGCCAGTAGTATTAGCGGGAGAGGATACGAGCAGTACTTC

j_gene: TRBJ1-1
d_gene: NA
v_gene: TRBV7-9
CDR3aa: CASSLRGANTEAFF
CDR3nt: TGTGCCAGCAGCTTACGTGGGGCGAACACTGAAGCTTTCTTT

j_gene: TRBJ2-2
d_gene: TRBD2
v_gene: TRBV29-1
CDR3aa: CSVGGDGFTGELFF
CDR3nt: TGCAGCGTGGGGGGGGATGGGTTCACCGGGGAGCTGTTTTTT

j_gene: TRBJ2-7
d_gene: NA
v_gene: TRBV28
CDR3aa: CASSLIQGPYEQYF
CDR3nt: TGTGCCAGCAGCCTCATTCAGGGGCCTTACGAGCAGTACTTC

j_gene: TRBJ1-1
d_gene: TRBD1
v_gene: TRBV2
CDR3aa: CASSEVEGANTEAFF
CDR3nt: TGTGCCAGCAGTGAGGTAGAGGGGGCGAACACTGAAGCTTTCTTT

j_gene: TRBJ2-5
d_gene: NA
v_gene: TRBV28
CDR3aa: CASSWTFTGTKYQETQYF
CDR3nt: TGTGCCAGCAGTTGGACCTTCACCGGGACAAAGTACCAAGAGACCCAGTACTTC

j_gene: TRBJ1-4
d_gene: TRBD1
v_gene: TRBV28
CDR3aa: CASSLTTGGREKLFF
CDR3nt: TGTGCCAGCAGTTTGACGACAGGGGGGAGAGAAAAACTGTTTTTT

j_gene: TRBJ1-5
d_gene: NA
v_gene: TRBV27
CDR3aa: CASTSGGGNQPQHF
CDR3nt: TGTGCCAGCACTAGCGGGGGTGGCAATCAGCCCCAGCATTTT

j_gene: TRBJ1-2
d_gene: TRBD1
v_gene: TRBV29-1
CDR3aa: CSVGTGMDGYTF
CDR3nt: TGCAGCGTTGGGACAGGGATGGACGGCTACACCTTC

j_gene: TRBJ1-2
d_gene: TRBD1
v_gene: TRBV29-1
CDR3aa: CSGWTGGADGYTF
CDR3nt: TGCAGCGGATGGACAGGGGGCGCCGACGGCTACACCTTC

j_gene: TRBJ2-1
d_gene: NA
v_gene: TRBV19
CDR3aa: CASSVDYYNEQFF
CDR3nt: TGTGCCAGTAGTGTCGACTACTACAATGAGCAGTTCTTC

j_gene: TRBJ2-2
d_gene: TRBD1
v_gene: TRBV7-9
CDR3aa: CASSPRGRGTGELFF
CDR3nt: TGTGCCAGCAGCCCCAGGGGGCGCGGCACCGGGGAGCTGTTTTTT

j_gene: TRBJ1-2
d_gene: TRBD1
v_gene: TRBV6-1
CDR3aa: CASSSRDRGLYGYTF
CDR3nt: TGTGCCAGCAGTTCGCGGGACAGGGGCCTCTATGGCTACACCTTC

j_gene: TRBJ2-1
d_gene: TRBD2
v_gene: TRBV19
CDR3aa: CASSSGGGSGNEQFF
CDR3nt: TGTGCCAGTAGTAGCGGGGGGGGGTCCGGCAATGAGCAGTTCTTC

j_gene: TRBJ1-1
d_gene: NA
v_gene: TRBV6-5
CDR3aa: CASSYSPGSTEAFF
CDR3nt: TGTGCCAGCAGTTACTCGCCGGGGAGCACTGAAGCTTTCTTT

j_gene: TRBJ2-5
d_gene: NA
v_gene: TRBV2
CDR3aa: CASSPAATQYF
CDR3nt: TGTGCCAGCAGTCCCGCGGCGACCCAGTACTTC

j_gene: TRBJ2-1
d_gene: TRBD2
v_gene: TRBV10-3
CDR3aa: CAISPSGGYNEQFF
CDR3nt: TGTGCCATCAGTCCTAGCGGAGGCTACAATGAGCAGTTCTTC

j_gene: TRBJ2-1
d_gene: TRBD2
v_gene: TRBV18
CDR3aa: CASSLKEAGVTVDEQFF
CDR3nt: TGTGCCAGCTCACTCAAAGAAGCGGGAGTAACCGTCGATGAGCAGTTCTTC

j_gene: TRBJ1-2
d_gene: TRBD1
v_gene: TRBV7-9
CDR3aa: CASSLATTGAGYGYTF
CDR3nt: TGTGCCAGCAGCTTGGCTACTACAGGGGCGGGGTATGGCTACACCTTC

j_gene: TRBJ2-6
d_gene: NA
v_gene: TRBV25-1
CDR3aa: CASSDSSGANVLTF
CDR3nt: TGTGCCAGCAGTGACAGCTCTGGGGCCAACGTCCTGACTTTC

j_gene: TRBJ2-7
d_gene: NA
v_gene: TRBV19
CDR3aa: CASSIQGHRDEQYF
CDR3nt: TGTGCCAGTAGCATACAGGGACATCGGGACGAGCAGTACTTC

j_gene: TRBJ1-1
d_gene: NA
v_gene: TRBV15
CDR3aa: CATSSLQGPEAFF
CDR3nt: TGTGCCACCAGCAGTCTCCAGGGGCCTGAAGCTTTCTTT

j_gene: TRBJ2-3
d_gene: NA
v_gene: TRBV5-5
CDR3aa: CASGGGAGDTQYF
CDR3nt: TGTGCCAGCGGTGGGGGCGCCGGGGATACGCAGTATTTT

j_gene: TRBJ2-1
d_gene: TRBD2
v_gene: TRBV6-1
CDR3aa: CASSEEGGGYNEQFF
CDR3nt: TGTGCCAGCAGTGAAGAAGGCGGGGGCTACAATGAGCAGTTCTTC

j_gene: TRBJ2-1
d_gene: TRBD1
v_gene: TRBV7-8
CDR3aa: CASSPGTAFNEQFF
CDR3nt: TGTGCCAGCAGCCCAGGGACAGCATTCAATGAGCAGTTCTTC

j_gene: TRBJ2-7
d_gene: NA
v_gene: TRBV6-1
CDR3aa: CASSDPGYSYEQYF
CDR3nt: TGTGCCAGCAGTGACCCCGGGTACTCCTACGAGCAGTACTTC

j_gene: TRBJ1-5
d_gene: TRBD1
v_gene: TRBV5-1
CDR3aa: CASRRDRGQPQHF
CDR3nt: TGCGCCAGCAGACGGGACAGGGGACAGCCCCAGCATTTT

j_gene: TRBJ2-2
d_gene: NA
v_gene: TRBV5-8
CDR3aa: CASSQGPLNTGELFF
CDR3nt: TGTGCCAGCAGCCAGGGGCCCCTGAACACCGGGGAGCTGTTTTTT

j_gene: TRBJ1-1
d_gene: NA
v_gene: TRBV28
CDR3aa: CASSPGNTEAFF
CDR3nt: TGTGCCAGCAGTCCCGGGAACACTGAAGCTTTCTTT